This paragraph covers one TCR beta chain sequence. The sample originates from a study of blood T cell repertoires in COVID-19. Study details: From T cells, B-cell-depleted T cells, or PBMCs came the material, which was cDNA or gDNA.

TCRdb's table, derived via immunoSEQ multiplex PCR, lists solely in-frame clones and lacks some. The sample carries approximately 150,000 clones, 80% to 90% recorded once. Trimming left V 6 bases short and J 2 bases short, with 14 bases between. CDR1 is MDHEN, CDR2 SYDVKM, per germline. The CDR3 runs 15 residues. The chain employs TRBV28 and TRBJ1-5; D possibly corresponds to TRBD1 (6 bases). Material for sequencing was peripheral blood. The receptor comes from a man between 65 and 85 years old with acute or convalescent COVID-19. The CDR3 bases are TGTGCCAGCAGCCGTGACAGGTTTGGCAATCAGCCCCAGCATTTT. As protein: CASSRDRFGNQPQHF.